The clone carrying this TCR beta chain was seen only a few times. The antigen remains undetermined. The data were taken from a study of T cells after yellow fever vaccination. As for the study in general: Preparation of the low-cell-number fractions used SMART-Seq v4 Ultra Low Input. General observations from the study: The booster response re-showed most primary clones: 96% CD4, over 80% CD8. Any FACS-sorted repertoire could hold abundant clonotypes that contaminate it from the bulk population.

Via MiXCR, TCRdb re-called the 5' RACE reads, giving one row per CDR3 protein. The repertoire holds about 260,000 distinct CDR3 sequences, about an eighth seen once, with about 0.54% in the top ten. The source of this sequence is a man younger than 45 who received the YFV17D yellow fever vaccine. The material was CD4+ T cells sorted from PBMCs, obtained 45 days after the yellow fever booster vaccination.

CDR3 in DNA: TGTGCCAGCAGAGACAGGTGGTCCTACGAGCAGTACTTC. Translating it yields CASRDRWSYEQYF. The V gene is TRBV5-6, the J gene TRBJ2-7, with a tentative D call TRBD1 (6 bases). This CDR3 spans 13 amino acids. With 5 bases removed from V and 1 base from J, the gap between germline ends came to 10 bases. The V gene's germline CDR1 is SGHDT and CDR2 YYEEEE.